The present TCR beta chain was sequenced within a study of spatial heterogeneity in lung cancer. In this sample, this clonotype turned up many times. TCRdb used MiXCR to reprocess the 5' RACE reads, holding one entry per CDR3 protein. The sample includes 30,000 to 40,000 distinct CDR3 sequences, approximately 3.1% of them seen just once. Trimming cost V 5 bases and J 1 base, with 5 bases left between them. The CDR3 length is 13 residues. The time point here: sample taken at primary tumor resection. Donation came from some 72 patients with untreated early-stage non-small cell lung cancer. The material was normal lung tissue next to the tumor, obtained at surgery. The receptor was derived from a male donor with early-stage non-small cell lung cancer. The chain employs TRBV12-3 or TRBV12-4 and TRBJ2-2; D call uncertain. The CDR3 here is CASSELNTGELFF. The CDR3 nucleotides read TGTGCCAGCAGTGAGTTGAACACCGGGGAGCTGTTTTTT.